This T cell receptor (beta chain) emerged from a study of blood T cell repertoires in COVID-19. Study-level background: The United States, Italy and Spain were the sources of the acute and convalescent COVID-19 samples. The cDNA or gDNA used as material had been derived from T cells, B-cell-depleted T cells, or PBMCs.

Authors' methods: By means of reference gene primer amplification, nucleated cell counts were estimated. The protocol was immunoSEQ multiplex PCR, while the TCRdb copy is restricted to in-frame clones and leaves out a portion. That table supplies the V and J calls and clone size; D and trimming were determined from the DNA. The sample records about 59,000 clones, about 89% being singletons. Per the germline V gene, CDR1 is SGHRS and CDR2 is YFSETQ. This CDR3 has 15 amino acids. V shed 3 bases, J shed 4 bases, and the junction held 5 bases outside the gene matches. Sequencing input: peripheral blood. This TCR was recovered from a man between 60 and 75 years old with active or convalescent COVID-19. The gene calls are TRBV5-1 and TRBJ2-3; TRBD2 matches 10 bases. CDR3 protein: CASSSLAGAPDTQYF. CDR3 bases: TGCGCCAGCAGCTCCCTAGCGGGAGCGCCAGATACGCAGTATTTT.